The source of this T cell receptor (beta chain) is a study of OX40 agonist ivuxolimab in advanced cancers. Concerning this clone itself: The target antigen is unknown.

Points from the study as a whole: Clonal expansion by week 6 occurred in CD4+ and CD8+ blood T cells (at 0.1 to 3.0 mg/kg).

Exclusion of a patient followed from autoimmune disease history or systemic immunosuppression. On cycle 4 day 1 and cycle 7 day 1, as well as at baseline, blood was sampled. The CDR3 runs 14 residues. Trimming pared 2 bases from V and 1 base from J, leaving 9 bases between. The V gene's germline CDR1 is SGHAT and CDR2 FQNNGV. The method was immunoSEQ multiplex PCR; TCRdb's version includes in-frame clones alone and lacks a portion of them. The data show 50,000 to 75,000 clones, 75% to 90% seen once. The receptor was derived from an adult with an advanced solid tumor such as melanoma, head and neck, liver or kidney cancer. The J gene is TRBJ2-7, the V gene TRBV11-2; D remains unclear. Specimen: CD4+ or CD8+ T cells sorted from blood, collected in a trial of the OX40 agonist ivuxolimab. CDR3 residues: CASSLNALSYEQYF. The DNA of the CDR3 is TGTGCCAGCAGCTTAAATGCATTGTCCTACGAGCAGTACTTC.